This T cell receptor (beta chain) was retrieved from a study of blood T cell repertoires in COVID-19. As for the study in general: In each case, the material was cDNA or gDNA derived from T cells, B-cell-depleted T cells, or PBMCs.

The authors' processing: Amplified reference gene primers provided the basis for estimating nucleated cell counts. Data came from immunoSEQ multiplex PCR; TCRdb stores just in-frame clones and leaves some out. V, J and clone size were drawn from that table, and D and trimming were deduced from the DNA. The table has 110,000 to 150,000 clones, around 89% seen once. The J segment lost 4 bases and the V segment lost 6 bases, leaving 3 bases of the junction unmatched. The CDR3 runs to 12 residues. The clonotype originates from a man in his sixties with active or convalescent COVID-19. The chain employs TRBV12-3 or TRBV12-4 and TRBJ2-7, with 7 bases fitting TRBD1. The source material was peripheral blood. The CDR3: CASSKGQYEQYF. In nucleotides, the CDR3 is TGTGCCAGCAGCAAGGGACAGTACGAGCAGTACTTC.